The 13 T cell receptor beta chains below come from one sample, sequenced in a study of blood T cells in healthy people across ages. The second PCR ran about 6 to 11 cycles with a sample-barcoded 5' primer and J-beta primers. TCRdb reanalysed the 5' RACE reads using MiXCR and keeps one entry per CDR3 protein. The data contain approximately 1,700,000 distinct CDR3 sequences, around 40% of them singletons. Source material: blood. These receptors came from a human donor in good health.

The rearrangement joins TRBV11-3 to TRBJ2-3; 9 bases map to TRBD1. Germline V gives CDR1 SGHNT, CDR2 YENEEA. CDR3 size: 15 residues. V gave up 5 bases and J gave up 2 bases; unmatched junction bases: 5. CDR3 sequence: CASSPRDRVTDTQYF. The CDR3 DNA sequence: TGTGCCAGCAGCCCTCGGGACAGGGTCACAGATACGCAGTATTTT.

This chain joins TRBV9 and TRBJ1-2; no reliable D call. CDR1 SGDLS and CDR2 YYNGEE come from the germline V gene. The CDR3 covers 14 residues. V gave up 0 bases and J gave up 8 bases, with 14 bases separating them. CDR3: CASSVARHSQGYTF. DNA of the CDR3: TGTGCCAGCAGCGTAGCCCGACACTCCCAGGGCTACACCTTC.

The chain links TRBV20-1 to TRBJ2-5, with D unresolved. Germline V gene lookup returns CDR1 DFQATT and CDR2 SNEGSKA (reference sequence). V lost 3 bases and J 2 bases, leaving 13 bases between the germline ends. This CDR3 region has 14 residues. This chain's CDR3 is CSASPRVNQETQYF. The DNA for the CDR3 is TGCAGTGCTAGTCCCCGGGTGAATCAAGAGACCCAGTACTTC.

This clonotype was picked up a small number of times. The chain has TRBV20-1 and TRBJ2-3; 7 bases agree with TRBD2. Losses at the gene ends were 6 bases for V and 4 bases for J; bases not matched to a gene: 13. This CDR3 comprises 15 residues. From germline, CDR1 is DFQATT and CDR2 SNEGSKA (reference sequence). The CDR3 DNA reads as TGCAGTGCCCGAGAGGCGGGGGATGGCGCAGATACGCAGTATTTT. It translates to CSAREAGDGADTQYF.

The gene calls are TRBV6-5 and TRBJ2-3; 10 bases agree with TRBD2. The J segment lost 6 bases and the V segment lost 2 bases, leaving 8 bases of the junction unmatched. Germline CDR1 reads MNHEY; CDR2 reads SVGAGI. The length of the CDR3 is 16 residues. The CDR3 region is CASSYAGLAEVDTQYF. DNA for the CDR3: TGTGCCAGCAGTTACGCCGGACTAGCGGAAGTGGATACGCAGTATTTT.

The J gene is TRBJ1-5, the V gene TRBV12-3 or TRBV12-4; weak D call: TRBD1 (6 bases). Trimming took 7 bases from V and 0 from J, leaving 13 bases between them. The CDR3 runs to 15 residues. In nucleotides, the CDR3 is TGTGCCAGCACCCGGGGGGCTAGTAGCAATCAGCCCCAGCATTTT. As protein: CASTRGASSNQPQHF.

The V gene is TRBV20-1, the J gene TRBJ2-1; 7 bases agree with TRBD2. Germline V gene lookup returns CDR1 DFQATT and CDR2 SNEGSKA (reference sequence). This CDR3 is built from 14 residues. V shed 7 bases, J shed 0 bases, and the junction held 6 bases outside the gene matches. CDR3 sequence: CSVPSGGSYNEQFF. Here the CDR3 DNA reads TGCAGTGTTCCTTCGGGGGGCTCCTACAATGAGCAGTTCTTC.

The chain combines TRBV5-1 with TRBJ2-6; TRBD2 matches at 12 bases. Per the germline V gene, CDR1 is SGHRS and CDR2 is YFSETQ. V shed 0 bases and J 0 bases; nucleotides not matched to a gene: 7. This CDR3 contains 20 residues. The CDR3 loop reads CASSLEGLAGLPSGANVLTF. The CDR3 DNA reads as TGCGCCAGCAGCTTGGAGGGACTAGCGGGCCTCCCCTCTGGGGCCAACGTCCTGACTTTC. The variable domain in full, with the rest retrieved from reference TRBV5-1 and TRBJ2-6, is KAGVTQTPRYLIKTRGQQVTLSCSPISGHRSVSWYQQTPGQGLQFLFEYFSETQRNKGNFPGRFSGRQFSNSRSEMNVSTLELGDSALYLCASSLEGLAGLPSGANVLTFGAGSRLTVL.

The chain is built from TRBV15 and TRBJ1-5; possible D gene TRBD1, 6 bases. V lost 3 bases and J lost 3, with 18 bases in between. This CDR3 is 17 amino acids long. CDR1 is LNHNV, CDR2 YYDKDF, per germline (reference sequence). The CDR3 region has the DNA TGTGCCACCAGCAGGGTACAGGGTATGGTGTCCAATCAGCCCCAGCATTTT. This sequence encodes CATSRVQGMVSNQPQHF.

The rearrangement uses TRBV5-1 and TRBJ1-1, with D perhaps matching TRBD1 (5 bases). The CDR3 is 16 amino acids. The V gene lost 4 bases and the J gene lost 6 bases, with 22 bases spanning the gap. Germline CDR1 reads SGHRS; CDR2 reads YFSETQ. The CDR3 DNA follows: TGCGCCAGCAGCCCCTCTCGCGCAGGGTTGGTGGCTGAAGCTTTCTTT. Amino acids: CASSPSRAGLVAEAFF.

This chain joins TRBV3-1 and TRBJ2-4, with TRBD1 matching over 7 bases. The DNA end is a closer match to TRBJ2-7, so the J assignment may be wrong. The CDR3 runs 14 residues. Per the germline V gene, CDR1 is LGHDT and CDR2 is YNNKEL (reference sequence). CDR3 in amino acids: CASSQLGQFYEQYF. CDR3 sequence (DNA): TGTGCCAGCAGCCAATTGGGACAGTTCTACGAGCAGTACTTC.

The V and J genes are TRBV4-3 and TRBJ1-4; D is undetermined. The ends were cut back, 1 base at V and 2 bases at J, with 20 bases in the middle. Germline lookup yields CDR1 LGHNA and CDR2 YSLEER. The CDR3 has 19 residues. CDR3 coding DNA: TGCGCCAGCAGCCAAGGATTCGGGCGTTTTGTGGCGACTAATGAAAAACTGTTTTTT. It encodes CASSQGFGRFVATNEKLFF.

J is TRBJ1-5 and V is TRBV2, with 7 bases that match TRBD1. Unmatched junction bases numbered 4, after V lost 6 bases and J lost 5 bases. CDR1 SNHLY and CDR2 FYNNEI come from the germline V gene. CDR3 length: 13 amino acids. The CDR3 protein is CASSAQGYQPQHF. CDR3 DNA sequence: TGTGCCAGCAGCGCACAGGGGTATCAGCCCCAGCATTTT.